This TCR beta chain derives from a study of T cells in Graves' hyperthyroidism and ophthalmopathy. TCR beta CDR3 sequences were amplified from RNA transcripts. First-round RT-PCR with HTBI primers amplified the TCR CDR3 region. Using its own MiXCR run on the multiplex PCR reads, TCRdb lists one record per CDR3 protein. The sample has just under 750,000 distinct CDR3 sequences; approximately 40% are singletons. The CDR3 length is 14 residues. CDR1 and CDR2 (germline): SGHTA, FQGNSA. V lost 4 bases, J lost 4 bases, and 5 bases stayed unmatched. This clonotype was picked up many times. Stable Graves' hyperthyroidism meant no ophthalmopathy progression within 18 months. Orbital computed tomography and thyroid ultrasound, together with serum TRAb and thyroxine and clinical symptoms, were used for diagnoses.

The specimen sequenced was blood. This sequence originates from a woman between 40 and 55 years old with Graves' hyperthyroidism. V and J are TRBV7-2 and TRBJ1-1; 8 bases are a match to TRBD1. The chain's CDR3 is CASSSQGGVTEAFF. The CDR3 coding sequence is TGTGCCAGCAGCTCACAGGGGGGGGTCACTGAAGCTTTCTTT.